The 17 T cell receptor beta chains below all came from one sample that was sequenced in a study of cytomegalovirus exposure and HLA in healthy donors. Primers included in the PCR were 60 Vbeta and 13 Jbeta primers. The method was immunoSEQ multiplex PCR; TCRdb's version includes in-frame clones alone and lacks a portion of them. The repertoire holds just over 150,000 clones, with roughly 84% as singletons. Sequencing input: PBMCs. The receptors were sampled from a woman aged 18 to 35 in good health and CMV-seronegative.

The chain couples TRBV13 to TRBJ1-2, with TRBD1 matching 7 bases. This CDR3 has 13 amino acids. V lost 2 bases, J lost 8 bases, and 5 bases stayed unmatched. Germline V gene lookup returns CDR1 PRHDT and CDR2 FYEKMQ (reference sequence). The DNA of the CDR3 is TGTGCCAGCAGCTTAACAGGGGACCGAGGCTACACCTTC. It specifies CASSLTGDRGYTF.

V usage is TRBV9 and J usage is TRBJ2-5; D gene uncertain. Germline V gives CDR1 SGDLS, CDR2 YYNGEE. Trimming shortened V by 0 bases and J by 1 base, and 4 bases separated the two germline ends. There are 13 residues in the CDR3. The CDR3 DNA reads TGTGCCAGCAGCGTAGGAGTCCAAGAGACCCAGTACTTC. Translating gives CASSVGVQETQYF.

The chain is built from TRBV9 and TRBJ2-7; D perhaps matches TRBD1 (5 bases). CDR1 SGDLS and CDR2 YYNGEE come from the germline V gene. This CDR3 spans 13 amino acids. Trimming took 3 bases from V and 3 from J, leaving 10 bases between them. CDR3: CASSEGLLYEQYF. In nucleotides, the CDR3 is TGTGCCAGCAGCGAGGGGCTACTCTACGAGCAGTACTTC.

This clone was counted a single time. J is TRBJ2-1 and V is TRBV5-1; 7 positions match TRBD2. This CDR3 region has 14 residues. The germline gives CDR1 SGHRS, CDR2 YFSETQ. The J segment lost 4 bases and the V segment lost 0 bases, leaving 1 base of the junction unmatched. The CDR3 DNA sequence: TGCGCCAGCAGCTTGGAGCGGGGATACAATGAGCAGTTCTTC. Translated, it gives CASSLERGYNEQFF.

This sequence joins TRBV5-1 and TRBJ1-2; tentative D call: TRBD1 (5 bases). The CDR3 extends over 13 amino acids. Trimming pared 0 bases from V and 6 bases from J, leaving 9 bases between. Germline assignment: CDR1 SGHRS and CDR2 YFSETQ. The CDR3 nucleotides are TGCGCCAGCAGCTTGGCCCCCAGGGATGGCTACACCTTC. It encodes CASSLAPRDGYTF. Full variable domain (outside the CDR3, taken from reference TRBV5-1 and TRBJ1-2): KAGVTQTPRYLIKTRGQQVTLSCSPISGHRSVSWYQQTPGQGLQFLFEYFSETQRNKGNFPGRFSGRQFSNSRSEMNVSTLELGDSALYLCASSLAPRDGYTFGSGTRLTVV.

The chain uses TRBV28 and TRBJ1-2, with TRBD1 identical over 8 bases. The germline gives CDR1 MDHEN, CDR2 SYDVKM. Trimming removed 5 bases from V and 7 bases from J; junction bases left unmatched: 9. This CDR3 has 14 amino acids. CDR3 coding DNA: TGTGCCAGCAGTACTGGACAGGGTAAATTTGGCTACACCTTC. The encoded protein is CASSTGQGKFGYTF.

The chain employs TRBV6-1 and TRBJ2-2; unclear D gene. Trimming took off 1 base at V and 4 bases at J, with 13 bases between the two ends. CDR3 length: 16 amino acids. Per the germline V gene, CDR1 is MNHNS and CDR2 is SASEGT. CDR3 residues: CASSEGVGPSTGELFF. The DNA for the CDR3 is TGTGCCAGCAGTGAAGGTGTTGGGCCGAGCACCGGGGAGCTGTTTTTT.

This chain links TRBV13 with TRBJ2-7; D may be TRBD2 (5 bases). From germline, CDR1 is PRHDT and CDR2 FYEKMQ (reference sequence). V gave up 5 bases and J gave up 1 base, with 9 bases separating them. The CDR3 covers 13 residues. The CDR3 reads CASSPRGSYEQYF. The CDR3, as DNA: TGTGCCAGCAGCCCCCGAGGGTCCTACGAGCAGTACTTC.

J is TRBJ1-2 and V is TRBV6-4; 9 positions match TRBD1. The ends lost 3 bases at V and 6 bases at J; junction bases unmatched: 8. The germline V gene has CDR1 MRHNA and CDR2 SNTAGT. This CDR3 region has 15 residues. The CDR3 DNA reads as TGTGCCAGCAGTGAACCGGGGGGGACAGGGAATGGCTACACCTTC. Translating gives CASSEPGGTGNGYTF.

The chain employs TRBV4-1 and TRBJ2-7; TRBD2 might be the D (5 bases). Trimming pared 2 bases from V and 2 bases from J, leaving 10 bases between. The CDR3 covers 14 residues. The germline V gene has CDR1 MGHRA and CDR2 YSYEKL. In DNA, the CDR3 is TGCGCCAGCAGCCAAACAGCGGAGGCCTACGAGCAGTACTTC. Its translation: CASSQTAEAYEQYF.

The rearrangement links TRBV6-6 to TRBJ1-5; possible D gene TRBD1, 6 bases. The CDR3 has 15 amino acids. V gave up 6 bases and J gave up 5 bases, with 17 bases separating them. The germline V gene encodes CDR1 MNHNY and CDR2 SVGAGI (reference sequence). CDR3 in amino acids: CASRPRDIGYQPQHF. CDR3 sequence (DNA): TGTGCCAGCAGACCACGGGACATCGGCTATCAGCCCCAGCATTTT.

This chain links TRBV4-1 with TRBJ2-7, with TRBD2 as a possible D gene (5 bases). V shed 5 bases and J shed 0 bases, with 14 bases lying between them. This CDR3 is built from 15 residues. CDR1 is MGHRA and CDR2 is YSYEKL in the germline V gene. Here the CDR3 DNA reads TGCGCCAGCAGCTTACGTGGGGAGAGCTCCTACGAGCAGTACTTC. It codes for CASSLRGESSYEQYF.

V usage is TRBV6-1 and J usage is TRBJ2-7; TRBD2 aligns across 12 bases. The length of the CDR3 is 19 residues. Germline V gene data show CDR1 as MNHNS and CDR2 as SASEGT. V shed 4 bases, J shed 2 bases, and the junction held 15 bases outside the gene matches. The CDR3 nucleotides are TGTGCCAGCAGTGGAACCCCGGGGCTAGCGGGAGGGCTCACCTACGAGCAGTACTTC. Translation gives CASSGTPGLAGGLTYEQYF.

The gene calls are TRBV7-8 and TRBJ2-5; 7 bases map to TRBD2. The J call may be wrong; the DNA end is better matched by TRBJ2-7. Looked up from germline, CDR1 is SGHVS and CDR2 is FQNEAQ. The CDR3 is made up of 14 amino acids. In DNA, the CDR3 is TGTGCCAGCAGCCCCGGGACTAACTCCTACGAGCAGTACTTC. Its protein is CASSPGTNSYEQYF.

The chain joins TRBV5-4 to TRBJ2-1, with 12 bases aligning to TRBD2. The CDR3 consists of 18 residues. The trim removed 0 bases at V and 0 bases at J, leaving 4 bases unmatched. Germline values: CDR1 SGHNT, CDR2 YYREEE (reference sequence). CDR3 residues: CASSLASGGAFSYNEQFF. Here the CDR3 DNA reads TGTGCCAGCAGCTTGGCTAGCGGGGGGGCCTTCTCCTACAATGAGCAGTTCTTC. The full variable domain, completed using reference TRBV5-4 and TRBJ2-1, is ETGVTQSPTHLIKTRGQQVTLRCSSQSGHNTVSWYQQALGQGPQFIFQYYREEENGRGNFPPRFSGLQFPNYSSELNVNALELDDSALYLCASSLASGGAFSYNEQFFGPGTRLTVL.

The chain uses TRBV6-5 and TRBJ2-1; D gene uncertain. V lost 0 bases and J lost 10, with 16 bases in between. The CDR3 sequence is 15 residues long. The V gene's germline CDR1 is MNHEY and CDR2 SVGAGI. The CDR3 here is CASSYSVYYTQEQFF. DNA for the CDR3: TGTGCCAGCAGTTACTCGGTTTACTACACCCAAGAGCAGTTCTTC.

This chain connects TRBV11-3 to TRBJ1-1; 11 bases are shared with TRBD1. This CDR3 has 12 residues. Germline assignment: CDR1 SGHNT and CDR2 YENEEA. V was clipped by 6 bases and J by 7 bases; unmatched bases: 1. CDR3 protein: CASRDRGLEAFF. CDR3 sequence (DNA): TGTGCCAGCAGGGACAGGGGGCTTGAAGCTTTCTTT.